The subject of this entry is one T cell receptor (beta chain). Its antigen is undetermined. This entry is derived from a study of CD4 T cells in relation to SARS-CoV-2 and coronaviruses. From germline, CDR1 is SNHLY and CDR2 FYNNEI. The CDR3 is made up of 16 amino acids. Trimming cost V 8 bases and J 3 bases; bases outside gene matches: 16. The data were produced by immunoSEQ multiplex PCR, yet TCRdb's version contains in-frame clones alone and is incomplete. The table records more than 20,000 clones, 66% of them present only once. CD4+ T cells from unexposed donors were obtained before the COVID-19 pandemic (2011-2018). After ten to eleven days of culture, CD4+ T cells were isolated. Cells permitting, SARS-CoV-2 S/N and four cold-coronavirus spikes were tested on unexposed-donor CD4+ T cells.

Sequencing input: CD4+ T cells from PBMCs, cultured in vitro. The sequence came from a human donor in good health. The J gene is TRBJ2-7, the V gene TRBV2, with 7 nucleotides matching TRBD1. The CDR3 here is CASGENTGADSYEQYF. CDR3 bases: TGTGCCAGCGGGGAGAACACAGGGGCTGATAGCTACGAGCAGTACTTC.